The T cell receptor beta chain described here comes from a study of T cell responses to AZD1222 COVID-19 vaccine. Study context: Recipients boosted at about 4 weeks or about 12 weeks are pooled. Points from the study as a whole: Variant regions that are unmutated are reportedly the target of nearly half of spike-specific TCRs. The donor cohort was predominantly white British with a female majority, and clonal diversity may have been underestimated.

Libraries were prepared by immunoSEQ multiplex PCR; TCRdb keeps only in-frame clonotypes and omits some of them. This table holds 110,000 to 150,000 clones, 93% found once. As for this clone: Its specificity is not known.

Here the sequenced sample was peripheral blood, taken on day 0 of AZD1222 vaccination. The receptor's source is an adult in good health.

As DNA, the CDR3 is TGTGCCAGCAACCCCACGAGGGGGTACGGTGGCTACACCTTC. It translates to CASNPTRGYGGYTF. The V call is TRBV2, the J call TRBJ1-2; maybe TRBD1 (6 bases). CDR3 length equals 14 residues. The V gene's germline CDR1 is SNHLY and CDR2 FYNNEI. The V end lost 7 bases, the J end lost 7 bases, and 19 bases lay between the germline ends.